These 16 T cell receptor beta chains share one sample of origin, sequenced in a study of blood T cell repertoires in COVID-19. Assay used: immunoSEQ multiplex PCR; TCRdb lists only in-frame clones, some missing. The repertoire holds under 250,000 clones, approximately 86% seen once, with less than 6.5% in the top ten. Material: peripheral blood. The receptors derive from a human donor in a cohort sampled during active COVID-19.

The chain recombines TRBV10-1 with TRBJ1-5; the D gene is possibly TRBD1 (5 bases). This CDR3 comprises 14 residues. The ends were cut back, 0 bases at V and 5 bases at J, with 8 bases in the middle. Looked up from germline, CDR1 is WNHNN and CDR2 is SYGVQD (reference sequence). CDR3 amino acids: CASSESGRDQPQHF. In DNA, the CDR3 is TGCGCCAGCAGTGAGTCGGGGCGCGATCAGCCCCAGCATTTT.

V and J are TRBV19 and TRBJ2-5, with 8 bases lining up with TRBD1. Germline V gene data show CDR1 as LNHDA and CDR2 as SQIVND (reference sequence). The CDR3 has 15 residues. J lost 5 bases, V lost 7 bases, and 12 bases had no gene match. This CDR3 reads CASMKTGVQLETQYF. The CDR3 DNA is TGTGCCAGTATGAAGACAGGGGTGCAATTGGAGACCCAGTACTTC.

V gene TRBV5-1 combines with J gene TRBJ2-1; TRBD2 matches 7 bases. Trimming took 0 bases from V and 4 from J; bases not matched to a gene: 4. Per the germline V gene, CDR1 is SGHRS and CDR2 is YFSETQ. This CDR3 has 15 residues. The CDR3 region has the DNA TGCGCCAGCAGCTTGGAAGCGGGGAGTTACAATGAGCAGTTCTTC. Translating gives CASSLEAGSYNEQFF.

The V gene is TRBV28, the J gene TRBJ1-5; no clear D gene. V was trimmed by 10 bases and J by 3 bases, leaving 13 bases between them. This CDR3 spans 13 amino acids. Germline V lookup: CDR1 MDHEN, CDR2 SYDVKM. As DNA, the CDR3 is TGTGCCACCCTAGGTTCGGTCAATCAGCCCCAGCATTTT. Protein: CATLGSVNQPQHF.

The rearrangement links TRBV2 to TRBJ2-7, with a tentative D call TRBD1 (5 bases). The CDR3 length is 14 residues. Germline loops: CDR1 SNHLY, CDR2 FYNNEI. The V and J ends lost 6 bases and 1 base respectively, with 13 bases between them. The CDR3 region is CASRSQGVSYEQYF. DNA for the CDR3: TGTGCCAGCAGGTCTCAAGGGGTGTCCTACGAGCAGTACTTC.

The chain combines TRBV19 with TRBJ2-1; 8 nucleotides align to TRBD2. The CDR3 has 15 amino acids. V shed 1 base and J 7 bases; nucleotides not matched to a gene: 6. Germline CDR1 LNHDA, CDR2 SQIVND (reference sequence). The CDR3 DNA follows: TGTGCCAGTAGTATAGCCCTCGGGGGGGGGAATGAGCAGTTCTTC. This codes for CASSIALGGGNEQFF.

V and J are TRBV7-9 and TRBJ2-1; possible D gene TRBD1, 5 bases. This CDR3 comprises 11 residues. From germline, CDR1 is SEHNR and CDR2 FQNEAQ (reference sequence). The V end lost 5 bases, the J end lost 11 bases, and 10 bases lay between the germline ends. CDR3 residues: CASSIKDKQFF. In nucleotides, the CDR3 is TGTGCCAGCAGCATCAAGGACAAGCAGTTCTTC.

The CDR3 DNA reads as TGTGCCATCAGTGGTACTAGCGGATTGAACACCGGGGAGCTGTTTTTT. Protein sequence: CAISGTSGLNTGELFF. The V and J genes are TRBV10-3 and TRBJ2-2; 8 positions agree with TRBD2. The germline gives CDR1 ENHRY, CDR2 SYGVKD. Germline trimming cut 4 bases from V and 1 base from J; bases unmatched to any gene: 5. The CDR3 has 16 amino acids.

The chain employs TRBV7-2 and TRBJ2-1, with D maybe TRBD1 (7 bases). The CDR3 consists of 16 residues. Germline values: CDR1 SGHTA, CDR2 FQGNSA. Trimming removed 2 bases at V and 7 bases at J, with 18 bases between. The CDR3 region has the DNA TGTGCCAGCAGCTTATCAGGGGGGCAATCTTGGAATGAGCAGTTCTTC. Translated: CASSLSGGQSWNEQFF.

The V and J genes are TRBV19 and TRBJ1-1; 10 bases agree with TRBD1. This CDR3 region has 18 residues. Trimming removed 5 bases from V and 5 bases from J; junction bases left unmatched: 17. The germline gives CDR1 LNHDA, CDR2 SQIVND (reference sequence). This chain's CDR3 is CASSSPGQGLSSYTEAFF. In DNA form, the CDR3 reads TGTGCCAGTAGTTCACCGGGACAGGGGCTAAGTTCGTATACTGAAGCTTTCTTT. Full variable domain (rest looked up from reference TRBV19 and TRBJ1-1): DGGITQSPKYLFRKEGQNVTLSCEQNLNHDAMYWYRQDPGQGLRLIYYSQIVNDFQKGDIAEGYSVSREKKESFPLTVTSAQKNPTAFYLCASSSPGQGLSSYTEAFFGQGTRLTVV.

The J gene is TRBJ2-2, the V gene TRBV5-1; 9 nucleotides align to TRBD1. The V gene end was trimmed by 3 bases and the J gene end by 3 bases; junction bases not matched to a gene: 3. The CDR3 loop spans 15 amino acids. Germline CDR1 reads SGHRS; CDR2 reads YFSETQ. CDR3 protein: CASSYRQGDTGELFF. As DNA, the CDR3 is TGCGCCAGCAGCTACCGACAGGGGGACACCGGGGAGCTGTTTTTT.

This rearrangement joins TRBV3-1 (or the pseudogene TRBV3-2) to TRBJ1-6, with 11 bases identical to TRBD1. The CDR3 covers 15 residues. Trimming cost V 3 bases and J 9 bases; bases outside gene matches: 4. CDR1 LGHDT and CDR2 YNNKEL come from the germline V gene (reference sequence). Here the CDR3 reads CASSHRTGGGSPLHF. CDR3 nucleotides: TGTGCCAGCAGCCACCGGACAGGGGGCGGTTCACCCCTCCACTTT.

In DNA, the CDR3 is TGTGCCAGCAGCCAAGAAGGGAGTGATACGCAGTATTTT. Protein sequence: CASSQEGSDTQYF. The chain carries TRBV3-1 (or the pseudogene TRBV3-2) and TRBJ2-3, with a weak D call TRBD2 (5 bases). V was clipped by 0 bases and J by 6 bases, with 7 bases between them. The CDR3 contains 13 residues. The germline V gene has CDR1 LGHDT and CDR2 YNNKEL (reference sequence).

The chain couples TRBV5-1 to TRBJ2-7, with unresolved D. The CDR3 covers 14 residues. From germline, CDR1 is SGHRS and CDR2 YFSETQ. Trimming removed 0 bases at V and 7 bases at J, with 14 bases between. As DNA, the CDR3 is TGCGCCAGCAGCTTGGAGACTGCTGTTGATGAGCAGTACTTC. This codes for CASSLETAVDEQYF.

The CDR3 loop reads CATSRGGYGDSPLHF. CDR3 coding DNA: TGTGCCACCAGCAGGGGAGGCTACGGGGATTCACCCCTCCACTTT. The genes are TRBV15 and TRBJ1-6; D gene unclear. Trimming pared 3 bases from V and 8 bases from J, leaving 14 bases between. The CDR3 is 15 residues long. The V gene's germline CDR1 is LNHNV and CDR2 YYDKDF (reference sequence).

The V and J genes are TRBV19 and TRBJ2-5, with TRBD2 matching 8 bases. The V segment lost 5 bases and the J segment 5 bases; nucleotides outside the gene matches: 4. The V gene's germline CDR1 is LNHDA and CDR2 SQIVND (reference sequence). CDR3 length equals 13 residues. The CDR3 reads CASSPGRAETQYF. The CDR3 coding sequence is TGTGCCAGTAGTCCCGGGAGGGCGGAGACCCAGTACTTC.